This T cell receptor (beta chain) was captured in a study of shared clonotypes between healthy human individuals. The study's findings and limits: With few donors, the genetic and exposure-history diversity represented was limited. Unshared clonotypes carried lower generation probabilities than those common to all four donors.

V dropped 6 bases and J dropped 4; count of bases not matched to a gene: 11. The CDR3 loop spans 16 amino acids. Per germline, CDR1 LNHDA and CDR2 SQIVND (reference sequence). Per sorted-subset replicate PCR, input was approximately 0.2 ug DNA, representing 30,000 or so T cell genomes. Assay: immunoSEQ multiplex PCR; the TCRdb copy retains only in-frame clones and omits some. The sample shows some 700,000 clones, less than 95% of them seen only once. Of note for this clone: No antigen is known for it.

Donors included only healthy HIV-negative adults lacking recent acute infections or vaccinations. This clonotype was obtained from a man aged 18 to 35 in good health. Some clones in this sample may be carry-over from other donors' samples. The chain links TRBV19 to TRBJ1-2; 10 bases fit TRBD1. The sample comprised memory CD8+ T cells from PBMCs. The subset here: CD45RO+ cells pooled with CCR7-negative TemRA cells. The CDR3 DNA reads TGTGCCAGTAGGGCTGGGGACAGGGGACCTCTCTATGGCTACACCTTC. This encodes CASRAGDRGPLYGYTF.